This passage covers 12 T cell receptor beta chains from one sample sequenced in a study of cytomegalovirus exposure and HLA in healthy donors (dated by TCRdb to about 2017). The library was obtained by the immunoSEQ multiplex PCR assay. For the multiplex PCR, a mixture combining 60 forward primers for TCR Vbeta segments and 13 reverse primers for TCR Jbeta segments was used. TCRdb retrieved this table from immuneACCESS and kept in-frame rearrangements only. Not all clones are present; in checked studies, unresolved V genes account for under half, and no reason is known for the remainder. This sample has 95,000 to 100,000 clones in its table, and roughly three quarters of those were observed once. 1.5% to 2.5% of the sample goes to the ten largest clones. The source material was PBMCs. All receptors come from a man between 40 and 49 years old in good health and CMV-seronegative.

V and J are TRBV25-1 and TRBJ2-1, with 7 bases fitting TRBD1. This CDR3 comprises 13 residues. V was pared by 6 bases and J by 7 bases, with 6 bases of the junction left unmatched. Germline assignment: CDR1 MGHDK and CDR2 SYGVNS. The CDR3 loop reads CASRLDRYNEQFF. The CDR3 nucleotides are TGTGCCAGCAGATTGGACAGGTATAATGAGCAGTTCTTC.

The chain carries TRBV5-1 and TRBJ1-3; a weak D match, TRBD1 (5 bases). The CDR3 has 14 residues. The germline gives CDR1 SGHRS, CDR2 YFSETQ. Trimming stripped 5 bases from V and 3 bases from J, with 12 bases between. The chain's CDR3 is CASRLDTGGNTIYF. The CDR3 DNA follows: TGCGCCAGCAGGCTGGACACCGGTGGAAACACCATATATTTT. Supplemented by reference TRBV5-1 and TRBJ1-3, the full variable domain reads KAGVTQTPRYLIKTRGQQVTLSCSPISGHRSVSWYQQTPGQGLQFLFEYFSETQRNKGNFPGRFSGRQFSNSRSEMNVSTLELGDSALYLCASRLDTGGNTIYFGEGSWLTVV.

The chain recombines TRBV27 with TRBJ1-4, with 9 bases identical to TRBD1. Trimming removed 5 bases from V and 4 bases from J; junction bases left unmatched: 5. Germline CDR1 reads MNHEY; CDR2 reads SMNVEV (reference sequence). CDR3 length: 15 amino acids. CDR3 loop: CASSPRDRDNEKLFF. DNA of the CDR3: TGTGCCAGCAGTCCACGGGACAGGGATAATGAAAAACTGTTTTTT.

The chain is built from TRBV30 and TRBJ2-3, with D perhaps matching TRBD2 (6 bases). The CDR3 has 15 residues. The V end lost 3 bases, the J end lost 1 base, and 14 bases lay between the germline ends. Germline CDR1 reads GTSNPN; CDR2 reads SVGIG (reference sequence). CDR3 bases: TGTGCCTGGAGAAGAGCCGGGGGACGCACAGATACGCAGTATTTT. Its translation: CAWRRAGGRTDTQYF.

The chain combines TRBV11-2 with TRBJ2-1; possibly TRBD2 for D (6 bases). The CDR3 is 12 amino acids. Germline V gene sequence: CDR1 SGHAT, CDR2 FQNNGV. The germline V and J ends were trimmed by 8 bases and 7 bases, with 12 bases remaining between them. Here the CDR3 DNA reads TGTGCCAGCGCACTTGGGGGGAATGAGCAGTTCTTC. Encoded protein: CASALGGNEQFF.

This chain links TRBV5-1 with TRBJ1-4, with no clear D. This CDR3 is 16 amino acids long. V lost 4 bases, J lost 0 bases, and 13 bases lay in between. Germline loops: CDR1 SGHRS, CDR2 YFSETQ. CDR3 amino acids: CASSQGLRATNEKLFF. In nucleotides, the CDR3 is TGCGCCAGCAGCCAAGGACTGAGAGCAACTAATGAAAAACTGTTTTTT. The full variable domain, with the rest looked up from reference TRBV5-1 and TRBJ1-4, is KAGVTQTPRYLIKTRGQQVTLSCSPISGHRSVSWYQQTPGQGLQFLFEYFSETQRNKGNFPGRFSGRQFSNSRSEMNVSTLELGDSALYLCASSQGLRATNEKLFFGSGTQLSVL.

This chain's CDR3 is CASSVLAGGHEQYF. DNA for the CDR3: TGTGCCAGCAGCGTACTAGCGGGAGGTCACGAGCAGTACTTC. V gene TRBV9 combines with J gene TRBJ2-7; 11 bases align to TRBD2. The CDR3 runs to 14 residues. V was pared by 1 base and J by 5 bases, with 2 bases of the junction left unmatched. Looked up from germline, CDR1 is SGDLS and CDR2 is YYNGEE.

This clone has a single count. This chain links TRBV4-3 with TRBJ2-1, with 11 bases aligning to TRBD2. V lost 3 bases to trimming and J lost 1 base; unmatched junction nucleotides: 5. Germline V gene sequence: CDR1 LGHNA, CDR2 YSLEER. This CDR3 is built from 17 residues. CDR3 amino acids: CASSQVAGGASYNEQFF. In DNA, the CDR3 is TGCGCCAGCAGCCAGGTAGCGGGGGGGGCTTCCTACAATGAGCAGTTCTTC.

V usage is TRBV6-5 and J usage is TRBJ1-2; D gene unclear. The V end lost 7 bases, the J end lost 7 bases, and 16 bases lay between the germline ends. The CDR3 runs 13 residues. The germline gives CDR1 MNHEY, CDR2 SVGAGI. In DNA form, the CDR3 reads TGTGCCAGCACCCGACTGGGTGAGGGTGGCTACACCTTC. Protein sequence: CASTRLGEGGYTF.

The count of this clone is one. The J gene is TRBJ1-5, the V gene TRBV7-2; tentatively, D is TRBD1 (6 bases). V lost 5 bases, J lost 1 base, and 12 bases lay in between. CDR3 length: 15 residues. The germline gives CDR1 SGHTA, CDR2 FQGNSA. CDR3 in amino acids: CASSVGQRSNQPQHF. CDR3 DNA: TGTGCCAGCAGCGTCGGACAGAGAAGCAATCAGCCCCAGCATTTT.

The chain links TRBV11-2 to TRBJ2-7; a possible D gene is TRBD1 (5 bases). In germline, CDR1 is SGHAT, CDR2 FQNNGV. This CDR3 comprises 15 residues. Trimming removed 5 bases from V and 3 bases from J, with 17 bases in between. The CDR3 sequence: CASSPQGATVYEQYF. CDR3 DNA: TGTGCCAGCAGCCCGCAGGGTGCTACAGTCTACGAGCAGTACTTC.

This rearrangement joins TRBV6-1 to TRBJ1-1, with a tentative D call TRBD1 (5 bases). The CDR3 is made up of 14 amino acids. Germline V gene data show CDR1 as MNHNS and CDR2 as SASEGT. Trimming took 4 bases from V and 5 from J, leaving 14 bases between them. The CDR3 sequence is CASSGMDIRTEAFF. In DNA form, the CDR3 reads TGTGCCAGCAGTGGAATGGACATACGGACTGAAGCTTTCTTT.